Listed below are T cell receptor beta chains from one sample, sequenced in a study of blood T cells in healthy people across ages. TCRdb fed the 5' RACE reads into MiXCR, producing one record per CDR3 protein. The data hold 1,800,000 or so distinct CDR3 sequences, with about 39% observed a single time. The sequenced material came from blood. The receptor set was obtained from a human donor in good health. The conserved cysteine and the conserved F or W are not part of the CDR3 here.

V: TRBV6-5; J: TRBJ1-2; length: 13; CDR3: ASSYTDGRQAGYT
V: TRBV14; J: TRBJ2-7; length: 12; CDR3: ASSQGPYTYEQY
V: TRBV6-1; J: TRBJ2-4; length: 12; CDR3: ASSEGMGGYRQY
V: TRBV6-5; J: TRBJ2-3; length: 13; CDR3: ASSGGSGGADTQY
V: TRBV20-1; J: TRBJ1-5; length: 12; CDR3: SAVTGGSNQPQH
V: TRBV15; J: TRBJ2-3; length: 11; CDR3: ATSRQPTDTQY
V: TRBV5-1; J: TRBJ1-2; length: 11; CDR3: ASSLPQGYGYT
V: TRBV7-9; J: TRBJ2-5; length: 13; CDR3: ASGLTLAGEETQY
V: TRBV7-2; J: TRBJ1-2; length: 12; CDR3: ASDRDRGQKGYT
V: TRBV4-3; J: TRBJ2-3; length: 13; CDR3: ASSLFMIFTDTQY
V: TRBV4-2; J: TRBJ2-3; length: 16; CDR3: ASSGSGRFRPPRDTQY
V: TRBV4-3; J: -; length: 12; CDR3: ASSQTGKIYEQY
V: TRBV4-3; J: TRBJ2-3; length: 12; CDR3: ASGVGGNTDTQY
V: TRBV6-1; J: TRBJ2-1; length: 21; CDR3: ASSDGGTGDLTSGGSSYNEQF
V: TRBV6-6; J: TRBJ1-5; length: 15; CDR3: ASSYPSPSYSNQPQH
V: TRBV7-9; J: TRBJ1-2; length: 14; CDR3: ASSSADGLNCYGYT
V: TRBV5-1; J: TRBJ2-1; length: 13; CDR3: ASSWQDPGGNEQF
V: TRBV20-1; J: TRBJ1-1; length: 12; CDR3: SARWTGPSTEAF
V: TRBV30; J: TRBJ2-1; length: 11; CDR3: AGSMGRGNEQF
V: TRBV28; J: TRBJ2-7; length: 14; CDR3: ASSLLRTGASYEQY
V: TRBV7-3; J: TRBJ1-5; length: 15; CDR3: ASSSLPGTGENQPQH
V: TRBV5-1; J: TRBJ2-5; length: 14; CDR3: ASSWGRTRLQETQY
V: TRBV4-3; J: TRBJ2-7; length: 13; CDR3: ASSHRTDPSYEQY
V: TRBV20-1; J: TRBJ2-7; length: 10; CDR3: SAPRGTYERY
V: TRBV2; J: TRBJ2-3; length: 10; CDR3: ASSGRPDTQY
V: TRBV7-2; J: TRBJ1-1; length: 11; CDR3: ASSEGRATEAF
V: TRBV7-9; J: TRBJ1-4; length: 12; CDR3: ASSLRGAVEKLF
V: TRBV7-3; J: TRBJ2-1; length: 11; CDR3: ASSMGQLNEQF
V: TRBV4-3; J: TRBJ1-3; length: 16; CDR3: ASSPYRDRENSGNTIY
V: TRBV9; J: TRBJ2-3; length: 14; CDR3: ASSAGTSGVRDTQY
V: TRBV12-3/TRBV12-4; J: TRBJ1-4; length: 13; CDR3: ASSPMDRGDEKLF
V: TRBV5-1; J: TRBJ2-5; length: 12; CDR3: ASSLGPQTETQY
V: TRBV6-6; J: TRBJ2-4; length: 12; CDR3: ASSSGQHKNIQY
V: TRBV7-3; J: TRBJ2-1; length: 13; CDR3: ASSLSPGSYNEQF
V: TRBV2; J: TRBJ2-1; length: 16; CDR3: ASSKGLAGAQNDNEQF
V: TRBV5-1; J: TRBJ2-1; length: 11; CDR3: ASSSDRANEQF
V: TRBV5-1; J: TRBJ1-1; length: 12; CDR3: ASSLTEWVTEAF
V: TRBV29-1; J: TRBJ1-2; length: 10; CDR3: SVDEANYGYT
V: TRBV29-1; J: TRBJ1-2; length: 10; CDR3: SVVLGDYGYT
V: TRBV9; J: TRBJ2-3; length: 12; CDR3: ASSPRDPTDTQY
V: TRBV20-1; J: TRBJ2-1; length: 12; CDR3: RAWTSGGYNEQF
V: TRBV28; J: TRBJ1-2; length: 10; CDR3: ASRQVNYGYT
V: TRBV5-1; J: TRBJ2-7; length: 10; CDR3: ASRNRGYEQY
V: TRBV7-3; J: TRBJ2-1; length: 15; CDR3: ASSQLAGVSSYNEQF
V: TRBV20-1; J: TRBJ2-5; length: 13; CDR3: SARDPGRNGETQY
V: TRBV19; J: TRBJ1-5; length: 11; CDR3: ASSTRRKQPQH
V: TRBV10-3; J: TRBJ2-1; length: 13; CDR3: AISAGYRTYNEQF
V: TRBV9; J: TRBJ1-1; length: 13; CDR3: ASSVAGFSDTEAF
V: TRBV7-2; J: TRBJ2-1; length: 14; CDR3: ASSPLGQGRGGEQF
V: TRBV20-1; J: -; length: 13; CDR3: SARVPLGGAYEQY
V: TRBV28; J: TRBJ2-1; length: 13; CDR3: ASSGGLAGFNEQF
V: TRBV9; J: TRBJ2-1; length: 16; CDR3: ASSAPSGSYLAGDEQF
V: TRBV7-9; J: TRBJ1-1; length: 16; CDR3: ASSPPRLFLGVIAEAF